A selection of T cell receptor beta chains follows, all from one sample in a study of CD8 T cells in Susac syndrome. TCRdb redid the calling of the immunoSEQ multiplex PCR reads with MiXCR, one entry per CDR3 protein. The sample contains some 150,000 distinct CDR3 sequences, approximately 96% of which appear only once. Specimen: CD8+ T cells from PBMCs. Every receptor here comes from a human donor with multiple sclerosis. Each CDR3 is given without its conserved first and last residue. Not every row has a clone size; where given, it reads once, few, many or a size class.

V: TRBV9; size: NA; CDR3: ASSVEGTADSPLH
V: TRBV29-1; size: NA; CDR3: SVEDQQGILHEQY
V: TRBV4-1; size: NA; CDR3: ASPGRGQGREPKY
V: TRBV5-6; size: once; CDR3: ASSRGTGSSYEQY
V: TRBV10-3; size: NA; CDR3: AISGFHARTDNYGYT
V: TRBV27; size: NA; CDR3: ASSLDGLRPLH
V: TRBV3-1; size: NA; CDR3: ASSQVTGRTDTQY
V: TRBV27; size: NA; CDR3: ASSLSSPPVNYGYT
V: TRBV7-9; size: NA; CDR3: ASSPRTRGETQY
V: TRBV12-3/TRBV12-4; size: NA; CDR3: ASVYGRPLANEQF
V: TRBV2; size: NA; CDR3: ASSPLVQGRLTDTQY
V: TRBV4-1; size: NA; CDR3: ASSQVPRDKHPYEQY
V: TRBV3-1; size: NA; CDR3: ASTPGQNPLYEQY
V: TRBV3-1; size: NA; CDR3: ASSQDRRVKTEAF
V: TRBV7-8; size: NA; CDR3: ASSLWKGSADTQY
V: TRBV25-1; size: NA; CDR3: ASSELFTDTQY